This entry lists 30 T cell receptor beta chains sequenced from one sample in a study of blood T cell repertoires in COVID-19. Clones were read by immunoSEQ multiplex PCR, and TCRdb kept only the in-frame ones, dropping some. The sample lists roughly 78,000 clones, 86% occurring once. Sequences were obtained from peripheral blood. These receptors were collected from a woman between 55 and 75 years old with acute or convalescent COVID-19.

This clone was seen only once. The V and J genes are TRBV5-1 and TRBJ1-2; 8 bases are a match to TRBD1. The CDR3 consists of 13 residues. V lost 6 bases to trimming and J lost 7 bases; unmatched junction nucleotides: 8. Germline V lookup: CDR1 SGHRS, CDR2 YFSETQ. CDR3 residues: CASKTQGASGYTF. CDR3 sequence (DNA): TGCGCCAGCAAAACCCAGGGGGCGAGTGGCTACACCTTC.

This sequence joins TRBV11-2 and TRBJ1-2; TRBD1 matches 11 bases. The CDR3 is 14 residues long. The junction had 6 bases not matched to a gene; V was cut back by 4 bases and J by 8 bases. Looked up from germline, CDR1 is SGHAT and CDR2 is FQNNGV. The CDR3 loop is CASSSGTGGLGYTF. The CDR3 DNA sequence: TGTGCCAGCAGCTCCGGGACAGGGGGGTTGGGCTACACCTTC.

This rearrangement joins TRBV6-5 to TRBJ2-1, with 9 bases lining up with TRBD1. This CDR3 contains 16 residues. V lost 4 bases and J lost 6; bases outside the gene matches: 10. CDR1 and CDR2 (germline): MNHEY, SVGAGI. The chain's CDR3 is CASSSLPGQGSNEQFF. CDR3 nucleotides: TGTGCCAGCAGTTCACTTCCGGGACAGGGTTCCAATGAGCAGTTCTTC.

In this sample, this clone turned up a few times. The CDR3 DNA follows: TGTGCAAGTCGCTTAACCCATCCTAACAGGGGCAGTAGCACCGGGGAGCTGTTTTTT. Protein sequence: CASRLTHPNRGSSTGELFF. The V and J genes are TRBV12-2 and TRBJ2-2; the table's D gene call, TRBD1, was not cross checked with the DNA. TRBV12-2 is annotated as a pseudogene. The CDR3 runs 19 residues.

The chain combines TRBV6-2 or TRBV6-3 with TRBJ2-7; D may be TRBD2 (6 bases). Trimming left V 6 bases short and J 2 bases short, with 11 bases between. In germline, CDR1 is MNHEY, CDR2 SVGEGT. The CDR3 has 13 amino acids. The DNA of the CDR3 is TGTGCCAGCAGCTTAGCGGCCACCTACGAGCAGTACTTC. It encodes CASSLAATYEQYF.

V gene TRBV4-2 combines with J gene TRBJ1-1; D is perhaps TRBD1 (5 bases). CDR3 size: 16 residues. The V gene lost 1 base and the J gene lost 1 base, with 13 bases spanning the gap. Germline V gene data show CDR1 as LGHNA and CDR2 as YNFKEQ. CDR3 bases: TGTGCCAGCAGCCAAGGTCGCTCGGGGGGGAACACTGAAGCTTTCTTT. Its protein product is CASSQGRSGGNTEAFF.

The V gene is TRBV30, the J gene TRBJ2-5, with TRBD2 matching over 12 bases. The germline V gene has CDR1 GTSNPN and CDR2 SVGIG (reference sequence). This CDR3 comprises 16 residues. V was clipped by 2 bases and J by 2 bases; unmatched bases: 6. The CDR3 DNA reads as TGTGCCTGGAGTCATCGCGGGACTAGCGGGCAAGAGACCCAGTACTTC. Translation gives CAWSHRGTSGQETQYF.

This chain uses TRBV4-1 with TRBJ2-7; 8 nucleotides agree with TRBD1. Germline values: CDR1 MGHRA, CDR2 YSYEKL. Germline trimming cut 0 bases from V and 2 bases from J; bases unmatched to any gene: 9. This CDR3 has 17 amino acids. CDR3 sequence: CASSQDRRTGRTYEQYF. CDR3 sequence (DNA): TGCGCCAGCAGCCAAGACCGGAGGACAGGGCGAACCTACGAGCAGTACTTC.

The chain links TRBV7-2 to TRBJ2-7, with 8 bases that match TRBD2. Trimming cost V 2 bases and J 3 bases; bases outside gene matches: 15. Germline V gene sequence: CDR1 SGHTA, CDR2 FQGNSA. This CDR3 comprises 18 residues. This chain's CDR3 is CASSLSSPIGGGYYEQYF. The CDR3 DNA is TGTGCCAGCAGCTTATCATCCCCCATAGGCGGGGGGTACTACGAGCAGTACTTC. The full variable domain, rest sourced from reference TRBV7-2 and TRBJ2-7, is GAGVSQSPSNKVTEKGKDVELRCDPISGHTALYWYRQSLGQGLEFLIYFQGNSAPDKSGLPSDRFSAERTGGSVSTLTIQRTQQEDSAVYLCASSLSSPIGGGYYEQYFGPGTRLTVT.

The chain is built from TRBV5-1 and TRBJ1-5, with a weak D call TRBD1 (5 bases). The CDR3 runs to 14 residues. Germline lookup yields CDR1 SGHRS and CDR2 YFSETQ. The germline V and J ends were trimmed by 0 bases and 6 bases, with 10 bases remaining between them. The CDR3 region has the DNA TGCGCCAGCAGCTTGGACAGCCAGGGTCAGCCCCAGCATTTT. Translating it yields CASSLDSQGQPQHF. Filled out from reference TRBV5-1 and TRBJ1-5, the complete variable domain reads KAGVTQTPRYLIKTRGQQVTLSCSPISGHRSVSWYQQTPGQGLQFLFEYFSETQRNKGNFPGRFSGRQFSNSRSEMNVSTLELGDSALYLCASSLDSQGQPQHFGDGTRLSIL.

V is TRBV5-1 and J is TRBJ2-7, with 10 bases aligning to TRBD1. The CDR3 length is 18 residues. Germline trimming cut 0 bases from V and 0 bases from J; bases unmatched to any gene: 9. Germline-derived CDR1 and CDR2 are SGHRS and YFSETQ. This CDR3 is CASSLGLGQGLVSYEQYF. In DNA form, the CDR3 reads TGCGCCAGCAGCTTGGGGTTGGGACAGGGGCTAGTCTCCTACGAGCAGTACTTC.

The rearrangement uses TRBV18 and TRBJ2-1; D is undetermined. Trimming took 2 bases from V and 10 from J, leaving 6 bases between them. The CDR3 consists of 11 residues. Per the germline V gene, CDR1 is KGHSH and CDR2 is LQKENI. CDR3 residues: CASSPKEEQFF. The CDR3 DNA follows: TGTGCCAGCTCACCAAAGGAGGAGCAGTTCTTC.

The gene calls are TRBV13 and TRBJ2-7; the D gene is possibly TRBD2 (5 bases). Deletions cut 6 bases from V and 1 base from J, with 10 bases between. The CDR3 contains 13 residues. From germline, CDR1 is PRHDT and CDR2 FYEKMQ (reference sequence). The CDR3 sequence is CASSPGGSYEQYF. The CDR3 coding sequence is TGTGCCAGCAGTCCCGGAGGATCCTACGAGCAGTACTTC.

The chain links TRBV19 to TRBJ1-2; 7 bases agree with TRBD1. Germline V gene data show CDR1 as LNHDA and CDR2 as SQIVND (reference sequence). The V and J ends lost 7 bases and 4 bases, in that order; junction bases with no gene match: 6. This CDR3 contains 13 residues. The CDR3 bases are TGTGCCAGTAAACCGAGGGGGCCCTATGGCTACACCTTC. Residues: CASKPRGPYGYTF.

The rearrangement links TRBV2 to TRBJ2-3; no firm D call. This CDR3 has 15 residues. CDR1 SNHLY and CDR2 FYNNEI come from the germline V gene. The ends were cut back, 2 bases at V and 5 bases at J, with 14 bases in the middle. The CDR3 DNA reads TGTGCCAGCAGTGAACTTGTCTACTCCGGAGATACGCAGTATTTT. Amino acid sequence: CASSELVYSGDTQYF.

The V and J genes are TRBV18 and TRBJ1-3; D is uncertain. CDR3 length: 16 residues. Germline V gene sequence: CDR1 KGHSH, CDR2 LQKENI. Trimming cost V 3 bases and J 0 bases, with 12 bases left between them. This CDR3 is CASSPNFSGSGNTIYF. In nucleotides, the CDR3 is TGTGCCAGCTCACCGAACTTCTCGGGCTCTGGAAACACCATATATTTT. Supplemented by reference TRBV18 and TRBJ1-3, the full variable domain reads NAGVMQNPRHLVRRRGQEARLRCSPMKGHSHVYWYRQLPEEGLKFMVYLQKENIIDESGMPKERFSAEFPKEGPSILRIQQVVRGDSAAYFCASSPNFSGSGNTIYFGEGSWLTVV.

The genes are TRBV18 and TRBJ2-1, with 7 nucleotides matching TRBD2. The CDR3 is 14 residues long. V dropped 4 bases and J dropped 7; count of bases not matched to a gene: 7. Germline assignment: CDR1 KGHSH and CDR2 LQKENI. The CDR3 DNA reads TGTGCCAGCTCACACTGGCGGGAGCTAAATGAGCAGTTCTTC. Translating it yields CASSHWRELNEQFF.

This sequence joins TRBV5-1 and TRBJ2-7; weak D call: TRBD1 (6 bases). This CDR3 region has 13 residues. CDR1 is SGHRS, CDR2 YFSETQ, per germline. Deletions cut 5 bases from V and 3 bases from J, with 12 bases between. In DNA, the CDR3 is TGCGCCAGCAGGCTTCGAGGGGGCTACGAGCAGTACTTC. It is translated as CASRLRGGYEQYF. Full variable domain (remainder filled in from reference TRBV5-1 and TRBJ2-7): KAGVTQTPRYLIKTRGQQVTLSCSPISGHRSVSWYQQTPGQGLQFLFEYFSETQRNKGNFPGRFSGRQFSNSRSEMNVSTLELGDSALYLCASRLRGGYEQYFGPGTRLTVT.

The chain couples TRBV29-1 to TRBJ2-5, with D maybe TRBD2 (5 bases). The CDR3 loop spans 13 amino acids. Trimming left V 2 bases short and J 4 bases short, with 11 bases between. Germline V gene sequence: CDR1 SQVTM, CDR2 ANQGSEA. In DNA form, the CDR3 reads TGCAGCGTTGAAAGACGGGGAGCAGAGACCCAGTACTTC. It specifies CSVERRGAETQYF.

This clone has only one observation. This chain links TRBV5-5 with TRBJ1-1, with D unresolved. Germline CDR1 and CDR2: SGHKS and YYEKEE (reference sequence). Deletions cut 1 base from V and 8 bases from J, with 18 bases between. The CDR3 sequence is 15 residues long. CDR3 sequence reads: CASSLSGSGILEAFF. The CDR3, as DNA: TGTGCCAGCAGCTTGAGCGGTAGTGGGATCCTCGAAGCTTTCTTT.

The V and J genes are TRBV7-9 and TRBJ2-7, with 11 positions matching TRBD2. Germline V gene lookup returns CDR1 SEHNR and CDR2 FQNEAQ (reference sequence). The CDR3 loop spans 16 amino acids. V shed 5 bases, J shed 7 bases, and the junction held 13 bases outside the gene matches. The CDR3 sequence is CASSPFGASGRWEQYF. CDR3 bases: TGTGCCAGCAGCCCATTCGGGGCTAGCGGGAGGTGGGAGCAGTACTTC. The variable domain in full, completed from reference TRBV7-9 and TRBJ2-7, reads DTGVSQNPRHKITKRGQNVTFRCDPISEHNRLYWYRQTLGQGPEFLTYFQNEAQLEKSRLLSDRFSAERPKGSFSTLEIQRTEQGDSAMYLCASSPFGASGRWEQYFGPGTRLTVT.

The rearrangement uses TRBV3-1 (or the pseudogene TRBV3-2) and TRBJ1-2; D not resolved. The CDR3 totals 15 residues. V lost 0 bases, J lost 3 bases, and 11 bases lay in between. CDR1 is LGHDT, CDR2 YNNKEL, per germline (reference sequence). DNA of the CDR3: TGTGCCAGCAGCCAAGATCCTTGGCCCGACTATGGCTACACCTTC. Protein product: CASSQDPWPDYGYTF.

The rearrangement uses TRBV15 and TRBJ1-1; 7 bases align to TRBD1. CDR1 LNHNV and CDR2 YYDKDF come from the germline V gene (reference sequence). The CDR3 extends over 13 amino acids. Unmatched junction bases numbered 1, after V lost 3 bases and J lost 3 bases. This CDR3 is CATSSRGDTEAFF. CDR3 bases: TGTGCCACCAGCAGCAGGGGGGACACTGAAGCTTTCTTT.

V is TRBV24-1 and J is TRBJ1-2; D ambiguous. This CDR3 is built from 12 residues. Germline-derived CDR1 and CDR2 are KGHDR and SFDVKD. V lost 4 bases and J 6 bases, leaving 8 bases between the germline ends. Written as DNA, the CDR3 is TGTGCCACCAGTGACCGCCGGGATGGCTACACCTTC. It codes for CATSDRRDGYTF.

This chain links TRBV14 with TRBJ2-7; 7 nucleotides agree with TRBD1. The CDR3 runs to 12 residues. From germline, CDR1 is SGHDN and CDR2 FVKESK. V shed 5 bases, J shed 6 bases, and the junction held 4 bases outside the gene matches. CDR3 nucleotide sequence: TGTGCCAGCAGCGAGACAGGGTTCGAGCAGTACTTC. Translation gives CASSETGFEQYF.

The CDR3 sequence: CASSRDASGNNEQFF. CDR3 nucleotides: TGTGCCAGCAGCCGCGACGCTAGCGGGAACAATGAGCAGTTCTTC. V is TRBV7-3 and J is TRBJ2-1; 9 positions match TRBD2. Trimming cost V 5 bases and J 5 bases; bases outside gene matches: 7. Per germline, CDR1 SGHTA and CDR2 FQGTGA. The CDR3 is 15 amino acids.

J is TRBJ2-3 and V is TRBV14, with D perhaps matching TRBD2 (6 bases). V was trimmed by 5 bases and J by 6 bases, leaving 15 bases between them. The CDR3 loop spans 14 amino acids. Per germline, CDR1 SGHDN and CDR2 FVKESK. The CDR3 nucleotides read TGTGCCAGCAGCACGGATCTAGCGACGGATACGCAGTATTTT. Translating gives CASSTDLATDTQYF.

J is TRBJ2-3 and V is TRBV27; possibly TRBD2 for D (6 bases). The CDR3 runs 16 residues. The V end lost 5 bases, the J end lost 1 base, and 16 bases lay between the germline ends. Germline CDR1 MNHEY, CDR2 SMNVEV (reference sequence). The CDR3 DNA is TGTGCCAGCAGTACGACTCCGGGACTCCGCACAGATACGCAGTATTTT. Translation: CASSTTPGLRTDTQYF.

V is TRBV28 and J is TRBJ1-1; maybe TRBD1 (6 bases). Germline V CDR1 and CDR2: MDHEN, SYDVKM. Trimming took off 6 bases at V and 4 bases at J, with 15 bases between the two ends. CDR3 length equals 14 residues. CDR3 bases: TGTGCCAGCAGACAACAGGGTGGGGGCACTGAAGCTTTCTTT. Translating gives CASRQQGGGTEAFF.

This clone came up a few times. J is TRBJ1-1 and V is TRBV2; a possible D gene is TRBD1 (6 bases). Between the trimmed V and J ends, which lost 2 bases and 1 base, there was a span of 11 bases. Germline assignment: CDR1 SNHLY and CDR2 FYNNEI. CDR3 size: 15 residues. This CDR3 reads CASSEQGSANTEAFF. CDR3 DNA sequence: TGTGCCAGCAGTGAACAGGGGTCGGCGAACACTGAAGCTTTCTTT.